The text below deals with one T cell receptor beta chain. The same CDR3 can be traced to other DNA sequences in this sample. This entry comes from a study of T cell changes during pregnancy in multiple sclerosis. This table comes from immunoSEQ multiplex PCR, and its TCRdb copy is limited to in-frame clones, with some not included. The table includes tens of thousands of clones, around nine tenths detected once. V gave up 1 base and J gave up 2 bases, with 10 bases separating them. In germline, CDR1 is SGHTA, CDR2 FQGNSA. CDR3 size: 15 residues. The sequence came from a female donor with multiple sclerosis, enrolled in a pregnancy study. The sample here was CD4+ T cells from peripheral blood mononuclear cells, taken before pregnancy. The chain carries TRBV7-2 and TRBJ2-3; perhaps TRBD2 as D (5 bases). The CDR3 bases are TGTGCCAGCAGCTTAGTGGGCGGGTCCACAGATACGCAGTATTTT. Amino acid sequence: CASSLVGGSTDTQYF.